This T cell receptor beta chain was sequenced for a study of blood T cell repertoires in COVID-19. Looking at the study overall: COVID-19 samples, acute and convalescent, were from the United States, Italy and Spain.

Under the authors' procedure: Estimation of nucleated cell counts was performed using reference gene primer amplification. This table comes from immunoSEQ multiplex PCR, and its TCRdb copy is limited to in-frame clones, with some not included. V and J calls and clone size are as listed in that table; D and trimming were resolved from the DNA. The table includes roughly 150,000 clones, approximately 80% detected once. The V gene lost 2 bases and the J gene lost 7 bases, with 15 bases spanning the gap. Germline CDR1 is MNHNS and CDR2 is SASEGT. The CDR3 covers 15 residues. This chain links TRBV6-1 with TRBJ1-5, with a tentative D call TRBD1 (5 bases). Sequencing used PBMCs or T cells enriched from blood (not recorded which). This TCR was recovered from a woman aged 50 to 60 who had recovered from COVID-19. The CDR3 bases are TGTGCCAGCAGTGAATTCCTGGGGGGAATACAGCCCCAGCATTTT. It is translated as CASSEFLGGIQPQHF.